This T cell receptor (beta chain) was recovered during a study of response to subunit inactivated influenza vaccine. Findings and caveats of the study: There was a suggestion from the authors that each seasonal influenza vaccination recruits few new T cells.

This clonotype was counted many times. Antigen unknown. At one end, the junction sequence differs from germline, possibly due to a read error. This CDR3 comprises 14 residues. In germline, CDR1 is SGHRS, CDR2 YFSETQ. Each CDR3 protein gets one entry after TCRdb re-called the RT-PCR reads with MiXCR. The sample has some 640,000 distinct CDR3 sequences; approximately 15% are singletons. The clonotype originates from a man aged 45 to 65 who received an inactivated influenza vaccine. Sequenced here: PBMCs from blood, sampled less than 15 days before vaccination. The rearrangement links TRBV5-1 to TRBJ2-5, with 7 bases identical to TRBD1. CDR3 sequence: CASSPGTARETQYF. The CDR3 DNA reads TGTGCCAGCAGCCCCGGGACAGCTAGAGAGACCCAGTACTTC.